This T cell receptor beta chain was identified in a study of blood T cell repertoires in COVID-19 (dated by TCRdb to the early 2020s). Notes on the research overall: Collaborator samples came from the United States, Italy and Spain and covered acute and convalescent phases of COVID-19. The prospective study material was composed of cDNA or gDNA derived from T cells, B-cell-depleted T cells, or PBMCs. Subjects who had been exposed to COVID-19, were actively infected with it, or had recovered from it provided the deeply sampled blood TCRbeta repertoires that made up the dataset. The repertoires were released in a freely available public database meant as a resource for research on the immune response to SARS-CoV-2. Samples were obtained from the ongoing ImmuneRACE study (first 160 participants) and from over a thousand subjects provided by 6 global collaborators. Sample metadata almost always included a de-identified subject ID, COVID-19 status, age in years and sex. Where available, HLA class I and class II types were obtained from metadata supplied by the sample provider rather than from assay-based typing.

TCRbeta CDR3 regions were amplified from genomic DNA by means of the immunoSEQ Assay, a bias-controlled multiplex PCR. In the source study's methods: Nucleated cell counts per sample were estimated from amplification of reference gene primers within the assay. Sequence reads were collapsed and filtered to measure the absolute abundance of every unique TCRbeta CDR3 rearrangement. For each sample, productive Simpson clonality was calculated as the square root of Simpson's diversity index over productive rearrangements. TCRdb took over this immuneACCESS table, retaining in-frame rearrangements with V and J assigned. Such tables are incomplete; in checked studies, under half of the missing clones stem from an unresolved V gene, and the remainder is unexplained. The DNA gave D and trimming, while V, J and clone size come from that table. For this sample there are roughly 380,000 clones; 88% appear just once. The top ten clonotypes cover just over 1% of the sample.

In the prospective study, participants were roughly 18 to 100 years old, resided in about 25 geographic areas of the United States, and were enrolled through a virtual design. To assign participants to cohorts, the prospective study relied on clinical history that participants themselves reported in a screening survey and a study questionnaire. Exposed participants were defined as having been in contact with someone with a PCR-confirmed or clinician-diagnosed COVID-19 case within 2 weeks of study entry. In the prospective study, whole blood, serum and a nasopharyngeal or oropharyngeal swab were collected from each participant by mobile phlebotomists. Additional blood draws and questionnaires over an approximately two-month period could optionally be provided by prospective study participants. Before DNA extraction, blood samples from the prospective study were shipped at room temperature or frozen.

This clone was counted only a few times. Its antigen is still unknown. Qualities for individual bases were not recorded, and no much larger clone is one base off. Unmatched junction bases come to 6, with V trimmed by 3 bases and J by 4 bases. From the cysteine up to the phenylalanine, the CDR3 has a length of 16 residues. CDR3 DNA only is kept here, 48 bases in frame from base 1. In the germline V gene (reference sequence), CDR1 corresponds to MNHEY and CDR2 to SMNVEV. General findings and caveats noted by the study authors: Clinical and demographic metadata were provided uncurated, with the amount varying by source and participant.

This clonotype was obtained from a woman younger than 45 who had been exposed to COVID-19. The receptor chain draws on TRBV27 and TRBJ2-2, with TRBD1 identical over 9 junction bases. What was sequenced was PBMCs or T cells enriched from blood (not recorded which). This receptor has the CDR3 CASSFSTTGGTGELFF. The nucleotide sequence is given as TGTGCCAGCAGTTTTTCGACGACAGGGGGCACCGGGGAGCTGTTTTTT.